This T cell receptor beta chain was profiled in a study of T cells in Graves' hyperthyroidism and ophthalmopathy. Study-level points and caveats: Most clonotypes expanded in thyroid above 0.001 were likewise present in blood.

Germline V CDR1 and CDR2: SGHRS, YFSETQ. V lost 5 bases and J lost 3; bases outside the gene matches: 5. This CDR3 contains 14 residues. At least ten counts were recorded for this clonotype. Its target is not known. Researchers amplified the TCR beta CDR3 regions from RNA transcripts. The HTBI primer set was used in a first-round RT-PCR of the TCR CDR3. From the multiplex PCR reads, TCRdb called clonotypes with MiXCR, one entry per CDR3 protein. The data show a few hundred thousand distinct CDR3 sequences, around 16% seen once. V usage is TRBV5-1 and J usage is TRBJ2-1, with 7 positions matching TRBD1. The sequencing sample was made of blood. The clonotype originates from a woman aged 30 to 39 with Graves' hyperthyroidism. The CDR3 nucleotides read TGCGCCAGCAGTACGCAGGGGGACTACAATGAGCAGTTCTTC. Protein product: CASSTQGDYNEQFF.